This T cell receptor (beta chain) was retrieved from a study of identical twins. Study-wide results and limits: The same donors were not followed; conclusions instead depended on cross-sectional statistical analysis. Low generation-probability sequences were in excess among twin-shared out-of-frame alpha sequences.

For this clonotype: Antigen: not known.

MiXCR was run by TCRdb on the 5' RACE reads, yielding one entry per CDR3 protein. The sample records roughly 500,000 distinct CDR3 sequences, 22% being singletons. The sample was also linked to a second study, of T cells expressing NK-cell markers. This second report adds: The authors derived TCR beta repertoires from sorted CD3+CD56+NKG2C+, CD3+CD56+NKG2C- and CD3+CD56-NKG2C+ T cells. Specificity for HCMV among expanded NKG2C+ T cell clones was not established.

The receptor's source is a woman aged 18-29 years in good health. Sequencing was carried out using CD4+ T cells sorted from blood.

The CDR3 nucleotides are TGTGCCATCAGTCCTCAGGATAACTATGGCTACACCTTC. Translation gives CAISPQDNYGYTF. This sequence joins TRBV10-3 and TRBJ1-2; D is unclear. Germline V gene sequence: CDR1 ENHRY, CDR2 SYGVKD. The CDR3 runs to 13 residues. With 5 bases removed from V and 1 base from J, the gap between germline ends came to 8 bases.